This TCR beta chain was profiled in a study of vaccination and CD4 T cells after COVID-19. Overall study context: The convalescent population consisted of six males and four females, two of whom were of Hispanic ethnicity. Overlapping spike peptides of SARS-CoV-2, HCoV-NL63, HCoV-OC43 and HCoV-229E were used, and cells were stimulated with them. Control cultures used a CEFX viral epitope pool, an HIV-1 Nef peptide pool, or no peptide.

The CDR3 totals 15 residues. V was clipped by 3 bases and J by 6 bases; unmatched bases: 9. Germline-derived CDR1 and CDR2 are MGHRA and YSYEKL. Treatment meaning: 10-day PBMC culture with coronavirus spike peptide pools or control peptides (ViraFEST assay). From the unexposed donor, CD4+ T cells were collected ahead of the COVID-19 pandemic (2011-2018). This clonotype was seen more than once but under ten times. Its target is not known. The Oncomine TCR Beta short-read assay generated sequence data from the DNA of cultured CD4+ T cells. Cultured CD4+ T cells were the source of extracted genomic DNA. MiXCR was run by TCRdb on the PCR reads, yielding one entry per CDR3 protein. The table includes 9,500 to 14,000 distinct CDR3 sequences, under 35% detected once.

The sequence was obtained from a human donor in good health. Sequencing was carried out using CD4+ T cells from blood, cultured in vitro. This rearrangement joins TRBV4-1 to TRBJ2-3, with 7 bases identical to TRBD2. In DNA, the CDR3 is TGCGCCAGCAGCCAGATCGGGAGGCGCCCTGATACGCAGTATTTT. Its translation: CASSQIGRRPDTQYF.